This T cell receptor beta chain appears in the sequencing data of a study of T cell clones after liver transplantation. Study in general: Subjects received no induction therapy and standard immunosuppression until randomization at 12-24 months post-transplant.

Assay: immunoSEQ multiplex PCR; the TCRdb copy retains only in-frame clones and omits some. The sample consists of 85,000 to 130,000 clones, approximately 85% of them appearing once. This clone has more than one count but fewer than ten. Its specificity is not known. Overall study findings and caveats: Conclusions were preliminary, with small, heterogeneous patient groups. Rather than being deleted, graft donor-reactive T cells may have moved into the graft.

This TCR was recovered from a human donor who received a liver transplant. This specimen consisted of CD4+ T cells from blood, obtained before liver transplant.

This CDR3 is CASSLQDSGNTIYF. CDR3 nucleotide sequence: TGTGCCAGCAGTTTACAGGACTCTGGAAACACCATATATTTT. V and J are TRBV5-4 and TRBJ1-3; perhaps TRBD1 as D (5 bases). V lost 5 bases, J lost 0 bases, and 9 bases lay in between. The CDR3 covers 14 residues. Looked up from germline, CDR1 is SGHNT and CDR2 is YYREEE (reference sequence).